This T cell receptor (beta chain) was sequenced for a study of CD8+CD57+ T cells in acquired aplastic anemia. Study-level information: Recorded DNA amounts for sorted CD4+ and CD8+ cells had an average of 3.2 ug. Healthy-donor CD4+ cells averaged around 10 million reads.

Findings and caveats of the study: Around 29 shared CD8+ CDR3s appeared highly expressed within patients' immunodominant clones.

Trimming at V came to 7 bases and at J to 3 bases, leaving 10 bases not matched to a gene. CDR3 length equals 15 residues. CDR1 LNHDA and CDR2 SQIVND come from the germline V gene (reference sequence). Genomic DNA, serving as template, underwent TCR beta VDJ and CDR3 profiling. MiXCR, run by TCRdb on the reads, gives a single entry per CDR3 protein. The table has 200,000 to 250,000 distinct CDR3 sequences, approximately 57% seen once. As for this clonotype: What it recognizes is unknown.

The TCR originated in a human donor in good health. Material: sorted CD4+, CD8+, or CD8+CD57+ T cells (not recorded which) from PBMCs. V usage is TRBV19 and J usage is TRBJ1-2; 8 bases align to TRBD1. CDR3 nucleotides: TGTGCCAGTACCAAAAACCCGACAGGGGACTATGGCTACACCTTC. Translating gives CASTKNPTGDYGYTF.